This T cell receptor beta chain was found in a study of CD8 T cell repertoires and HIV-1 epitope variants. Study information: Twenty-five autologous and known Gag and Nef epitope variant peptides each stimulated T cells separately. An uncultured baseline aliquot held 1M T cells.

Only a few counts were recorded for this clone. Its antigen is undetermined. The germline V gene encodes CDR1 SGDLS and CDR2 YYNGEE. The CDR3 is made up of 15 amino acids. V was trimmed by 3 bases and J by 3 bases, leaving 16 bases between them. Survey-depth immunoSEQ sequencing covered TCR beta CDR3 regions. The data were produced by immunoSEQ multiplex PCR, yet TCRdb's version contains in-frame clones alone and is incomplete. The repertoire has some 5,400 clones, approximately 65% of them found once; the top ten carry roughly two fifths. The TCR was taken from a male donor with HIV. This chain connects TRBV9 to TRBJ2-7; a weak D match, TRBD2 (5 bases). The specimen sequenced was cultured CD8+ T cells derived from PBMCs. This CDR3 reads CASSDDYLGNYEQYF. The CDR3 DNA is TGTGCCAGCAGCGACGACTACCTTGGGAACTACGAGCAGTACTTC.